The clone carrying this T cell receptor (beta chain) came up a few times. The data were obtained in a study of blood T cell repertoires in COVID-19. Study-level information: Acute and convalescent COVID-19 samples came from the United States, Italy and Spain. In each case, the material was cDNA or gDNA derived from T cells, B-cell-depleted T cells, or PBMCs.

The CDR3 contains 16 residues. Trimming took off 2 bases at V and 0 bases at J, with 12 bases between the two ends. CDR1 and CDR2 from the germline V gene are SGHKS and YYEKEE (reference sequence). Authors' methods: Reference gene primer amplification yielded estimated nucleated cell counts. Measured with immunoSEQ multiplex PCR; TCRdb has only the in-frame clones, and not every one. From that table come the V and J calls and clone size; the DNA was used to work out D and trimming. The sample includes some 160,000 clones, about 77% seen only once; the top ten take approximately 14%. The sequenced sample was peripheral blood. The gene calls are TRBV5-5 and TRBJ1-3; D gene uncertain. This receptor was identified in a woman older than 75 with acute or convalescent COVID-19. The CDR3 sequence: CASSFLSANSGNTIYF. The CDR3 coding sequence is TGTGCCAGCAGCTTCCTGAGCGCGAACTCTGGAAACACCATATATTTT.